This T cell receptor (beta chain) originates from a study of blood T cell repertoires in COVID-19. This table comes from immunoSEQ multiplex PCR, and its TCRdb copy is limited to in-frame clones, with some not included. The sample yields about 190,000 clones, around 80% seen once. Germline lookup yields CDR1 MDHEN and CDR2 SYDVKM. Trimming cost V 7 bases and J 6 bases, with 13 bases left between them. CDR3 length: 13 residues. The receptor comes from a woman between 50 and 59 years old with acute COVID-19. The sample comprised PBMCs or T cells enriched from blood (not recorded which). The chain couples TRBV28 to TRBJ2-1; the D gene is possibly TRBD2 (5 bases). In nucleotides, the CDR3 is TGTGCCAGCACCTTACGAGGGCGCAATGAGCAGTTCTTC. Translation gives CASTLRGRNEQFF.